What follows are 12 T cell receptor beta chains derived from one specimen sequenced in a study of vaccination and CD4 T cells after COVID-19. No antigens are known for them. Treatment reported: roughly 10-day PBMC culture with coronavirus spike peptide pools or control peptides (ViraFEST assay). An Oncomine TCR Beta short-read assay was used to sequence the DNA from cultured CD4+ T cells. TCRdb reanalysed the PCR reads using MiXCR and keeps one entry per CDR3 protein. The data contain under 20,000 distinct CDR3 sequences, around a third of them singletons. The sequencing input was cultured CD4+ T cells from blood. These receptors were obtained from a human donor with COVID-19.

This clonotype was counted a few times. The chain recombines TRBV30 with TRBJ1-1; D is unresolved. V dropped 1 base and J dropped 5 bases, with 11 bases sitting between them. Germline V CDR1 and CDR2: GTSNPN, SVGIG (reference sequence). The CDR3 has 13 amino acids. CDR3 amino acids: CAWSDLGRTEAFF. CDR3 in DNA: TGTGCCTGGAGTGATCTTGGCCGGACTGAAGCTTTCTTT.

The genes are TRBV7-2 and TRBJ1-2; D gene uncertain. Trimming removed 5 bases from V and 3 bases from J, with 13 bases in between. CDR1 and CDR2 from the germline V gene are SGHTA and FQGNSA. The CDR3 is made up of 14 amino acids. CDR3 nucleotides: TGTGCCAGCAGCCCCGGAGGATCATACTATGGCTACACCTTC. Its translation: CASSPGGSYYGYTF.

The V gene is TRBV18, the J gene TRBJ2-7, with D hard to call. There are 15 residues in the CDR3. With 6 bases removed from V and 0 bases from J, the gap between germline ends came to 15 bases. CDR1 KGHSH and CDR2 LQKENI come from the germline V gene. CDR3 amino acids: CASSQTGSSSYEQYF. DNA for the CDR3: TGTGCCAGCTCGCAGACCGGGTCGAGCTCCTACGAGCAGTACTTC.

The chain links TRBV7-2 to TRBJ2-2; maybe TRBD2 (5 bases). Germline loops: CDR1 SGHTA, CDR2 FQGNSA. The CDR3 runs 14 residues. The V and J ends lost 8 bases and 5 bases respectively, with 15 bases between them. The CDR3 bases are TGTGCCAGCCAGCGGCCATTACTAACCGGGGAGCTGTTTTTT. Its protein product is CASQRPLLTGELFF.

J is TRBJ2-1 and V is TRBV28, with a tentative D call TRBD1 (6 bases). Germline CDR1 reads MDHEN; CDR2 reads SYDVKM. Trimming removed 5 bases from V and 1 base from J, with 15 bases in between. This CDR3 is 16 amino acids long. The CDR3 DNA sequence: TGTGCCAGCAGTGCCCTCGGGACATCATCCTACAATGAGCAGTTCTTC. Its protein is CASSALGTSSYNEQFF.

This clonotype was detected only once. The J gene is TRBJ2-5, the V gene TRBV11-3; D may be TRBD1 (6 bases). The V and J ends lost 5 bases and 5 bases respectively, with 12 bases between them. Germline CDR1 is SGHNT and CDR2 is YENEEA. The CDR3 runs 13 residues. The CDR3 DNA follows: TGTGCCAGCAGCCGACAGGTCCAGGAGACCCAGTACTTC. Translation gives CASSRQVQETQYF.

CDR3 sequence reads: CASSYTGGLFF. The CDR3 DNA reads TGTGCCAGCAGCTATACGGGGGGACTGTTTTTT. The chain uses TRBV5-8 and TRBJ1-4, with D maybe TRBD1 (5 bases). Germline V gene data show CDR1 as SGHTS and CDR2 as YDEGEE. The length of the CDR3 is 11 residues. V was trimmed by 3 bases and J by 13 bases, leaving 10 bases between them.

V gene TRBV18 combines with J gene TRBJ1-1; possible D gene TRBD1, 6 bases. The V end was cut by 6 bases, the J end by 8 bases, with 16 bases between. CDR3 length: 13 residues. Germline V gene lookup returns CDR1 KGHSH and CDR2 LQKENI. CDR3 bases: TGTGCCAGCTCCCCAAACAGGGAGGGGGAAGCTTTCTTT. Its translation: CASSPNREGEAFF.

This clonotype has just a few counts. The rearrangement links TRBV28 to TRBJ1-5, with D unresolved. The CDR3 covers 12 residues. CDR1 and CDR2 (germline): MDHEN, SYDVKM. V lost 7 bases and J lost 6, with 10 bases in between. CDR3 region: CASTPGGQPQHF. DNA of the CDR3: TGTGCCAGCACCCCCGGTGGTCAGCCCCAGCATTTT.

The CDR3 region has the DNA TGTGCCAGCTCACCAGACAGTTATCAGCCCCAGCATTTT. It codes for CASSPDSYQPQHF. J is TRBJ1-5 and V is TRBV18, with D perhaps TRBD1 (5 bases). Germline assignment: CDR1 KGHSH and CDR2 LQKENI. There are 13 residues in the CDR3. Trimming stripped 2 bases from V and 5 bases from J, with 7 bases between. Together with reference TRBV18 and TRBJ1-5, the CDR3 gives the full variable domain: NAGVMQNPRHLVRRRGQEARLRCSPMKGHSHVYWYRQLPEEGLKFMVYLQKENIIDESGMPKERFSAEFPKEGPSILRIQQVVRGDSAAYFCASSPDSYQPQHFGDGTRLSIL.

This clonotype turned up a few times. V is TRBV7-9 and J is TRBJ1-2; D is ambiguous. This CDR3 contains 15 residues. Between the trimmed V and J ends, which lost 1 base and 2 bases, there was a span of 11 bases. Germline V lookup: CDR1 SEHNR, CDR2 FQNEAQ (reference sequence). CDR3 region: CASSLEHGLNYGYTF. The CDR3 DNA follows: TGTGCCAGCAGCTTAGAGCACGGTTTGAACTATGGCTACACCTTC.

This clonotype occurred a few times. The rearrangement uses TRBV27 and TRBJ2-7; weak D call: TRBD1 (5 bases). The CDR3 covers 16 residues. The germline V gene encodes CDR1 MNHEY and CDR2 SMNVEV (reference sequence). The V end was cut by 0 bases, the J end by 2 bases, with 14 bases between. CDR3 DNA: TGTGCCAGCAGTTTATCCCCCCCTGGCAGGGCCTACGAGCAGTACTTC. It is translated as CASSLSPPGRAYEQYF.